A selection of T cell receptor beta chains follows, all from one sample in a study of metastatic and nonmetastatic thyroid tumors. TCRdb re-called clones via MiXCR from the PCR reads. This sample has about 33,000 clones, with approximately 17% found just once. The material sequenced was blood. The receptors here all came from a female donor with papillary thyroid cancer or a benign thyroid nodule (not recorded which). Some clones in this sample may be carry-over from other donors' samples. The CDR3 runs from the conserved cysteine through the conserved F or W. The D gene is left open where the match is weak. Expanded clones are given a class, and other clones once, few, many or no size at all.

abundance,v_gene,j_gene,d_gene,CDR3aa,CDR3nt
NA,TRBV30,TRBJ1-5,NA,CASSAEFWEPQHF,TGTGCCAGCAGTGCGGAGTTCTGGGAGCCCCAGCATTTT
medium-sized,TRBV28,TRBJ2-7,NA,CASSLRRVEQYF,TGTGCCAGCAGTTTACGCCGGGTTGAGCAGTACTTC
many,TRBV20-1,TRBJ2-1,TRBD2,CSARDPAGAGNEQFF,TGCAGTGCTAGAGATCCAGCGGGAGCGGGCAATGAGCAGTTCTTC
many,TRBV20-1,TRBJ2-3,TRBD2,CSARGLTSGETDTQYF,TGCAGTGCTAGAGGCCTCACTAGCGGGGAAACAGATACGCAGTATTTT
many,TRBV6-4,TRBJ1-3,NA,CASSGPCRRGGNTIYF,TGTGCCAGCAGTGGGCCCTGTCGCAGAGGTGGAAACACCATATATTTT
NA,TRBV12-3/TRBV12-4,TRBJ1-5,NA,CASSFKWISNQPQHF,TGTGCAAGCAGTTTCAAATGGATCAGCAATCAGCCCCAGCATTTT
many,TRBV4-3,TRBJ2-1,NA,CASSQVVRMRYNEQFF,TGCGCCAGCAGCCAAGTGGTCAGGATGAGGTACAATGAGCAGTTCTTC
few,TRBV6-1,TRBJ2-7,TRBD2,CASSKGLAGAAYEQYF,TGTGCCAGCAGTAAAGGACTAGCGGGAGCCGCGTACGAGCAGTACTTC
medium-sized,TRBV6-5,TRBJ2-7,NA,CASSYSDNSYEQYF,TGTGCCAGCAGTTACTCGGACAACTCCTACGAGCAGTACTTC
NA,TRBV4-1,TRBJ2-5,TRBD2,CASIQAPMASGRVETQYF,TGCGCCAGTATCCAAGCCCCAATGGCTAGCGGGAGGGTAGAGACCCAGTACTTC
many,TRBV5-1,TRBJ2-3,NA,CASSSGESGDTQYF,TGCGCCAGCAGCTCGGGGGAGTCCGGGGATACGCAGTATTTT
many,TRBV28,TRBJ1-2,NA,CASSLLRDGYTF,TGTGCCAGCAGTTTACTCCGCGATGGCTACACCTTC
many,TRBV24-1,TRBJ2-1,TRBD2,CATSDPSGRGGNEQFF,TGTGCCACCAGTGATCCGAGCGGGAGGGGGGGCAATGAGCAGTTCTTC
many,TRBV12-3/TRBV12-4,TRBJ2-2,NA,CASSPSWGFGTGELFF,TGTGCCAGCAGTCCCTCGTGGGGTTTCGGCACCGGGGAGCTGTTTTTT
many,TRBV7-2,TRBJ2-2,NA,CASREGNTGELFF,TGTGCCAGCAGAGAGGGGAACACCGGGGAGCTGTTTTTT
many,TRBV19,TRBJ2-2,TRBD1,CADEGARTGELFF,TGTGCCGATGAGGGGGCACGGACCGGGGAGCTGTTTTTT
many,TRBV11-3,TRBJ2-3,TRBD1,CASSHGTGDTDTQYF,TGTGCCAGCAGCCACGGGACAGGGGACACAGATACGCAGTATTTT
many,TRBV30,TRBJ1-1,NA,CAWIRIRTDTEAFF,TGTGCCTGGATAAGGATAAGGACTGACACTGAAGCTTTCTTT
many,TRBV7-9,TRBJ1-5,TRBD1,CASSLEGTGYSNQPQHF,TGTGCCAGCAGCTTAGAGGGGACAGGCTATAGCAATCAGCCCCAGCATTTT
NA,TRBV3-1,TRBJ1-5,NA,CASSQTGGQPQHF,TGTGCCAGCAGCCAAACCGGGGGGCAGCCCCAGCATTTT
few,TRBV27,TRBJ2-5,NA,CASGSSGETQYF,TGTGCCAGCGGTTCATCTGGAGAGACCCAGTACTTC
many,TRBV2,TRBJ2-3,TRBD2,CASSGPSGGATDTQYF,TGTGCCAGCAGTGGGCCTAGCGGGGGGGCGACAGATACGCAGTATTTT
many,TRBV7-3,TRBJ1-2,NA,CASSSDGNYGYTF,TGTGCCAGCAGCTCAGACGGAAACTATGGCTACACCTTC
many,TRBV30,TRBJ1-1,NA,CAWSSGRTSIEAFF,TGTGCCTGGAGCAGCGGGAGGACTTCCATTGAAGCTTTCTTT
few,TRBV6-2/TRBV6-3,TRBJ2-3,TRBD2,CASSYSSGGADKQYF,TGTGCCAGCAGTTACTCAAGCGGGGGGGCAGATAAGCAGTATTTT
NA,TRBV28,TRBJ2-5,NA,CASSETRSLGETQYF,TGTGCCAGCAGTGAGACTCGATCCCTGGGGGAGACCCAGTACTTC
many,TRBV3-1,TRBJ2-1,NA,CASSLRSGDEQFF,TGTGCCAGCAGCCTCCGGAGTGGGGATGAGCAGTTCTTC
many,TRBV30,TRBJ1-1,NA,CAWLRATEAFF,TGTGCCTGGTTGCGTGCCACTGAAGCTTTCTTT
many,TRBV20-1,TRBJ2-7,NA,CSARWSSYEQYF,TGCAGTGCCCGATGGAGTTCCTACGAGCAGTACTTC
NA,TRBV19,TRBJ1-1,TRBD1,CASSTRTGTHTEAFF,TGTGCCAGTAGTACCAGGACAGGGACTCACACTGAAGCTTTCTTT
NA,TRBV30,TRBJ1-6,NA,CGWGHEDSPLHF,TGTGGATGGGGACACGAGGACTCACCCCTCCACTTT
many,TRBV6-1,TRBJ2-2,NA,CASSEFYTNTGELFF,TGTGCCAGCAGTGAATTTTACACTAACACCGGGGAGCTGTTTTTT
many,TRBV19,TRBJ1-4,NA,CASSFRGNEKLFF,TGTGCCAGTAGTTTCCGGGGTAATGAAAAACTGTTTTTT
many,TRBV4-1,TRBJ1-4,NA,CASSQDRAFQQEKLFF,TGCGCCAGCAGCCAAGATCGAGCCTTTCAACAGGAAAAACTGTTTTTT
NA,TRBV9,TRBJ2-7,TRBD2,CASSVGSSGGPELSVQYF,TGTGCCAGCAGCGTAGGGTCTAGCGGGGGGCCGGAACTCTCTGTGCAGTACTTC
many,TRBV19,TRBJ2-1,NA,CASKAVDAVFNEQFF,TGTGCCAGTAAGGCGGTCGACGCGGTTTTTAATGAGCAGTTCTTC
many,TRBV5-1,TRBJ2-7,TRBD2,CASSTGLAGGDEQYF,TGCGCCAGCAGCACGGGACTAGCGGGGGGGGACGAGCAGTACTTC